This T cell receptor beta chain came from a study of T-cell memory formation after mild COVID-19. CDR1 is SGDLS and CDR2 is YYNGEE in the germline V gene. This CDR3 contains 15 residues. J lost 2 bases, V lost 2 bases, and 4 bases had no gene match. MiXCR, applied by TCRdb to the 5' RACE reads, yields one record per CDR3 protein. The sample records more than 400,000 distinct CDR3 sequences, approximately 18% being singletons. This clonotype has only a few counts. The sequence derives from an adult woman who had mild COVID-19 (a few samples of this study predate the infection). Cell type and time point are not known. The rearrangement uses TRBV9 and TRBJ2-3; 8 nucleotides match TRBD2. The sequenced sample consisted of PBMCs or a T cell subset sorted from them (not recorded which). CDR3 region: CASSVPAGVTDTQYF. DNA of the CDR3: TGTGCCAGCAGCGTTCCAGCGGGAGTCACAGATACGCAGTATTTT.